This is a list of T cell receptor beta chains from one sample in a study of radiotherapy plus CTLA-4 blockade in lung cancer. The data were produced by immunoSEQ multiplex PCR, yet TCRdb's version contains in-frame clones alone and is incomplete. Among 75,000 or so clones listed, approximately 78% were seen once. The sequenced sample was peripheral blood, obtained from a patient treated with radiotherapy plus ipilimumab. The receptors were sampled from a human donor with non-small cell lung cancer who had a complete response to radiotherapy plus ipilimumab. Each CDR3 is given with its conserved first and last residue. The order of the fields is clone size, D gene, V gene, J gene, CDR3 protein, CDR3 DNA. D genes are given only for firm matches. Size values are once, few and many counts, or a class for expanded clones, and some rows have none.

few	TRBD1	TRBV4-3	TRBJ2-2	CASSQGDRVNTGELFF	TGCGCCAGCAGCCAGGGCGACAGGGTCAATACCGGGGAGCTGTTTTTT
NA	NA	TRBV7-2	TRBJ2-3	CASSFYESTDTQYF	TGTGCCAGCAGCTTTTACGAAAGCACAGATACGCAGTATTTT
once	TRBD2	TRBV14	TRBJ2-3	CASAGGWFTDTQYF	TGTGCCAGCGCCGGGGGGTGGTTCACAGATACGCAGTATTTT
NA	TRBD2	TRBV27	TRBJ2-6	CASSTNRGLAEFSGANVLTF	TGTGCCAGCAGTACCAATAGAGGACTAGCGGAGTTCTCTGGGGCCAACGTCCTGACTTTC
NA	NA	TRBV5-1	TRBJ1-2	CASSLGINYGYTF	TGCGCCAGCAGCTTGGGCATTAACTATGGCTACACCTTC
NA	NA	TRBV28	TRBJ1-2	CASSLARGFGYGYTF	TGTGCCAGCAGTTTAGCTCGGGGGTTCGGCTATGGCTACACCTTC
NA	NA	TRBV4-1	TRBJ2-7	CASSPGPSGYEQYF	TGCGCCAGCAGTCCCGGGCCCAGCGGCTACGAGCAGTACTTC
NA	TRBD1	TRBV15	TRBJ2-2	CATSSGTVNTGELFF	TGTGCCACCTCGTCCGGGACAGTTAACACCGGGGAGCTGTTTTTT
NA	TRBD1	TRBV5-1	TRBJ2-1	CASSLGQGAVNEQFF	TGCGCCAGCAGCCTGGGACAGGGGGCAGTCAATGAGCAGTTCTTC
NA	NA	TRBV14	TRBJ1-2	CASRPRGNYGYTF	TGTGCCAGCAGACCCCGGGGTAACTATGGCTACACCTTC
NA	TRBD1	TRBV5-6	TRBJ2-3	CASSQGAVDTDTQYF	TGTGCCAGCAGCCAGGGGGCTGTTGACACAGATACGCAGTATTTT
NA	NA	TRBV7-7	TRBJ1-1	CASSLEGNTEAFF	TGTGCTAGCAGCTTAGAAGGAAACACTGAAGCTTTCTTT
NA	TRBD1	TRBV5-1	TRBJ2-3	CASSLTGVTDTQYF	TGCGCCAGCAGCTTGACAGGGGTCACAGATACGCAGTATTTT
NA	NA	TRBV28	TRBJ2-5	CASSPSSGETQYF	TGTGCCAGCAGTCCATCGTCCGGGGAGACCCAGTACTTC
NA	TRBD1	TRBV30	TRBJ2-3	CAWSIRQGGTDTQYF	TGTGCCTGGAGTATCCGACAGGGAGGCACAGATACGCAGTATTTT
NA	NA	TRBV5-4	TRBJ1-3	CASSKQGDSGNTIYF	TGTGCCAGCAGCAAACAGGGCGACTCTGGAAACACCATATATTTT
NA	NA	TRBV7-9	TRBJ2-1	CASSPPFRFGNEQFF	TGTGCCAGCAGCCCCCCCTTCCGGTTTGGGAATGAGCAGTTCTTC
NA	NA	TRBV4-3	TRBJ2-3	CASSQDKSGMDTQYF	TGCGCCAGCAGCCAAGATAAGTCGGGAATGGATACGCAGTATTTT
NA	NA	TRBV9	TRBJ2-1	CASSPGWGAEQFF	TGTGCCAGCAGCCCAGGGTGGGGGGCGGAGCAGTTCTTC
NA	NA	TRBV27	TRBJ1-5	CASREGFGNQPQHF	TGTGCCAGCAGGGAGGGATTTGGCAATCAGCCCCAGCATTTT
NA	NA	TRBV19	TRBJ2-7	CASSIFVGLPTYEQYF	TGTGCCAGTAGTATCTTCGTGGGGCTACCCACCTACGAGCAGTACTTC
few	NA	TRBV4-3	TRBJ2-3	CASSQELGSTDTQYF	TGCGCCAGCAGCCAAGAGTTGGGCAGCACAGATACGCAGTATTTT
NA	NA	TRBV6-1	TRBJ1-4	CASRSGSNEKLFF	TGTGCCAGCAGGTCGGGGTCTAATGAAAAACTGTTTTTT
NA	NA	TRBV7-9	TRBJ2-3	CASSLLRIRTDTQYF	TGTGCCAGCAGCCTCCTCAGGATTCGTACAGATACGCAGTATTTT
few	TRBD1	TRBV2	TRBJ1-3	CASRTGFSGNTIYF	TGTGCCAGCCGGACAGGGTTCTCTGGAAACACCATATATTTT
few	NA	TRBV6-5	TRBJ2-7	CASSYLGRQSSYEQYF	TGTGCCAGCAGTTACCTGGGACGCCAGAGCTCCTACGAGCAGTACTTC
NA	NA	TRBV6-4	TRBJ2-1	CASSDSIRPVNEQFF	TGTGCCAGCAGTGACTCGATTCGGCCAGTCAATGAGCAGTTCTTC
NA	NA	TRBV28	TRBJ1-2	CASSSTITNYGYTF	TGTGCCAGCAGTTCCACCATAACTAACTATGGCTACACCTTC
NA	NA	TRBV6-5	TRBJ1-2	CASVPGGTSNYGYTF	TGTGCCAGCGTCCCCGGGGGCACCAGTAACTATGGCTACACCTTC
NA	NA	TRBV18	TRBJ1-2	CASSPRQDMGYGYTF	TGTGCCAGCTCACCACGCCAGGATATGGGCTATGGCTACACCTTC
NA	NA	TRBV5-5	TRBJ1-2	CASSFSRGNYGYTF	TGTGCCAGCAGCTTCTCCAGGGGTAACTATGGCTACACCTTC
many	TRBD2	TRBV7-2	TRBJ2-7	CASSTSGGRIYEQYF	TGTGCCAGCAGCACTAGCGGGGGCCGCATCTACGAGCAGTACTTC
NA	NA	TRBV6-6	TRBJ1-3	CASSYSKVRGNTIYF	TGTGCCAGCAGTTACTCGAAGGTGCGTGGAAACACCATATATTTT
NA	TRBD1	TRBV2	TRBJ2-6	CASTGQEPSGANVLTF	TGTGCCAGCACGGGACAGGAGCCCTCTGGGGCCAACGTCCTGACTTTC
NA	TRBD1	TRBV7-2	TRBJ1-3	CASSSYGTGGNTIYF	TGTGCCAGCAGCTCATACGGGACAGGCGGAAACACCATATATTTT
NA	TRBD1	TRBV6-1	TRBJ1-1	CASRDRWRDTEAFF	TGTGCCAGCAGGGACAGGTGGCGGGACACTGAAGCTTTCTTT
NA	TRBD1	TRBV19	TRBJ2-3	CATHRGADTDTQYF	TGTGCCACCCACAGGGGGGCTGACACAGATACGCAGTATTTT
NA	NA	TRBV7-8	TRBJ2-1	CASSLNLRQGLYNEQFF	TGTGCCAGCAGCTTAAACCTGAGACAGGGACTTTACAATGAGCAGTTCTTC
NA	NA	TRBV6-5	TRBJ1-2	CASKAPGSNYGYTF	TGTGCCAGCAAAGCCCCGGGCAGCAACTATGGCTACACCTTC
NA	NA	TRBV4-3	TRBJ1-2	CASSQDLVNYGYTF	TGCGCCAGCAGCCAAGATTTGGTGAACTATGGCTACACCTTC
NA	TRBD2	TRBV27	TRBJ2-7	CASRDIAGGAYEQYF	TGTGCCAGCAGGGATATAGCGGGGGGAGCCTACGAGCAGTACTTC
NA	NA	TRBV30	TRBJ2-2	CAWSDIQGITGELFF	TGTGCCTGGAGTGATATTCAGGGGATCACCGGGGAGCTGTTTTTT
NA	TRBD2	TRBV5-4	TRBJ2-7	CASSAGGGSYEQYF	TGTGCCAGCAGCGCCGGGGGGGGTTCCTACGAGCAGTACTTC
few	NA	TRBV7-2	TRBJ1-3	CASSFRTSGNTIYF	TGTGCCAGCAGCTTCAGGACCTCTGGAAACACCATATATTTT
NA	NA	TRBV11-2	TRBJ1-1	CASSLPTQGKNTEAFF	TGTGCCAGCAGCTTACCTACCCAGGGGAAGAACACTGAAGCTTTCTTT
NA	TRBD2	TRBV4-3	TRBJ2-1	CASSQESPSGRLDEQFF	TGCGCCAGCAGCCAAGAAAGCCCTAGCGGGAGGTTGGATGAGCAGTTCTTC
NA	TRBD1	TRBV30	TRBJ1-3	CAGQQGGSGNTIYF	TGTGCCGGCCAGCAGGGGGGGTCTGGAAACACCATATATTTT
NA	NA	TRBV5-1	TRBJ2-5	CASNNPGRQRGETQYF	TGCGCCAGCAACAACCCAGGCAGACAGAGGGGAGAGACCCAGTACTTC
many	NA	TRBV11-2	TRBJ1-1	CASSLVSTGSTEAFF	TGTGCCAGCAGCCTAGTCTCCACAGGGAGCACTGAAGCTTTCTTT
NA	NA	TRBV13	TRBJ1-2	CASSFYGGEDYGYTF	TGTGCCAGCAGCTTTTACGGGGGGGAAGACTATGGCTACACCTTC
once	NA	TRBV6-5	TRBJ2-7	CASSYPGSYEQYF	TGTGCCAGCAGTTACCCGGGGTCCTACGAGCAGTACTTC
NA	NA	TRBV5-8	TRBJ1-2	CASSLVGIRGYTF	TGTGCCAGCAGCTTGGTGGGAATAAGGGGCTACACCTTC
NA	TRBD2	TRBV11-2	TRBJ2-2	CASSLVGLAGVGAGELFF	TGTGCCAGCAGCTTAGTGGGACTAGCGGGAGTGGGTGCAGGGGAGCTGTTTTTT
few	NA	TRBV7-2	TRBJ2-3	CASSTLTVSTDTQYF	TGTGCCAGCAGCACCTTGACAGTATCCACAGATACGCAGTATTTT